This T cell receptor (beta chain) was documented in a study of CD4 T cells in relation to SARS-CoV-2 and coronaviruses. Study context: TCR beta CDR3s were sequenced after roughly eleven-day antigen culture of PBMCs. Study-wide results and caveats: Crossreactivity was assessed only for spike protein, not other viral proteins.

Unexposed donor CD4+ T cells date from about 2011-2018, before the COVID-19 pandemic. After 10 to 11 days of culture, CD4+ T cells were isolated. Testing used SARS-CoV-2 S/N and four cold-coronavirus spikes on unexposed-donor CD4+ T cells, cells permitting. Points on this clone: The antigen is unknown.

Clones were read by immunoSEQ multiplex PCR, and TCRdb kept only the in-frame ones, dropping some. The sample yields about 12,000 clones, less than 70% seen once. This clonotype originated in a human donor in good health. The specimen was CD4+ T cells from PBMCs, cultured in vitro.

In DNA form, the CDR3 reads TGTGCCACCAGCAGAGTGGGACTCCGGGACGAGCAGTACTTC. It specifies CATSRVGLRDEQYF. V and J are TRBV15 and TRBJ2-7; D may be TRBD2 (6 bases). The CDR3 loop spans 14 amino acids. The germline V and J ends were trimmed by 1 base and 5 bases, with 12 bases remaining between them. Germline values: CDR1 LNHNV, CDR2 YYDKDF (reference sequence).